This T cell receptor (beta chain) was sequenced in a study of blood T cell repertoires in COVID-19. Study-wide context: COVID-19 samples, acute and convalescent, were from the United States, Italy and Spain. In each case, the material was cDNA or gDNA derived from T cells, B-cell-depleted T cells, or PBMCs.

In the original workflow: From reference gene primer amplification, estimates of nucleated cell counts were derived. Assay used: immunoSEQ multiplex PCR; TCRdb lists only in-frame clones, some missing. That table furnishes V, J and clone size, whereas the DNA furnished D and trimming. The sample holds 300,000 to 450,000 clones, 85% seen once. The sequence derives from a young woman with acute or convalescent COVID-19. The sequenced material came from peripheral blood.

The CDR3 spells CASSLDGTYEQYF. CDR3 nucleotides: TGCGCCAGCAGCTTGGACGGGACCTACGAGCAGTACTTC. This chain joins TRBV5-1 and TRBJ2-7; D is possibly TRBD2 (5 bases). The CDR3 is 13 amino acids. The germline gives CDR1 SGHRS, CDR2 YFSETQ. V was trimmed by 0 bases and J by 2 bases, leaving 6 bases between them.